These 30 T cell receptor beta chains came from one sample sequenced in a study of regulatory T cells in long-lasting Graves disease. Time point given: persistent/refractory GD, antithyroid drugs over 5 years with positive TRAb. Extracted RNA from PBMCs served as the source of the TCR library. For TCR beta, libraries came from iRepertoire HTBI primers and Arm-PCR of CDR3 regions. In TCRdb, the multiplex PCR reads were re-called with MiXCR into one record per CDR3 protein. This sample yields around 500,000 distinct CDR3 sequences, of which under 25% are seen a single time; less than 9% belongs to the top ten. The specimen was peripheral blood mononuclear cells (PBMCs), collected when the disease was refractory, from a patient treated with antithyroid drugs. Receptor source: a female donor with Graves disease.

This clonotype was seen at least ten times. CDR3 coding DNA: TGTGCCAGCAGCCCCGGGACTTCCAAAGAGCAGTACTTC. It encodes CASSPGTSKEQYF. V gene TRBV7-9 combines with J gene TRBJ2-7; D is possibly TRBD2 (6 bases). The V end lost 5 bases, the J end lost 7 bases, and 15 bases lay between the germline ends. The CDR3 has 13 amino acids. Germline CDR1 SEHNR, CDR2 FQNEAQ (reference sequence).

V gene TRBV7-9 combines with J gene TRBJ2-7; the match to TRBD2 covers 7 bases. Unmatched junction bases numbered 3, after V lost 5 bases and J lost 2 bases. The CDR3 is made up of 13 amino acids. Germline V lookup: CDR1 SEHNR, CDR2 FQNEAQ (reference sequence). The CDR3 DNA sequence: TGTGCCAGCAGCGTTGGGACTACCTACGAGCAGTACTTC. Its protein is CASSVGTTYEQYF.

This clonotype was observed many times. This sequence joins TRBV28 and TRBJ2-2; 11 bases line up with TRBD2. This CDR3 is built from 15 residues. Losses at the gene ends were 5 bases for V and 7 bases for J; bases not matched to a gene: 6. The germline gives CDR1 MDHEN, CDR2 SYDVKM. The CDR3 DNA is TGTGCCAGCAGTCAACTAGCGGGAGACGTCGGGGAGCTGTTTTTT. It specifies CASSQLAGDVGELFF.

The rearrangement links TRBV28 to TRBJ2-2, with 7 bases aligning to TRBD2. With 7 bases clipped from V and 5 bases from J, the junction kept 13 bases outside the gene matches. This CDR3 has 16 amino acids. Germline values: CDR1 MDHEN, CDR2 SYDVKM. The CDR3 DNA reads TGTGCCAGCAAATTTCTAACGGGAGGCGGAACCGGGGAGCTGTTTTTT. Its protein is CASKFLTGGGTGELFF.

To note about this clonotype: At one end, the junction sequence differs from germline, possibly due to a read error. The chain combines TRBV27 with TRBJ2-7, with 8 bases fitting TRBD2. This CDR3 is built from 15 residues. Germline CDR1 is MNHEY and CDR2 is SMNVEV (reference sequence). The CDR3 sequence is CASSSGGRALLEQCF. CDR3 DNA: TGTGCCAGCAGTTCGGGAGGGAGGGCCCTCCTCGAGCAGTGCTTC.

Ten or more counts support this clonotype. V gene TRBV10-3 combines with J gene TRBJ2-6; TRBD1 matches 11 bases. Germline CDR1 is ENHRY and CDR2 is SYGVKD. V was clipped by 6 bases and J by 6 bases; unmatched bases: 7. The CDR3 sequence is 16 residues long. CDR3 protein: CAISGTGGYEANVLTF. The CDR3 DNA follows: TGTGCCATCAGCGGGACAGGGGGATACGAGGCCAACGTCCTGACTTTC.

The genes are TRBV29-1 and TRBJ2-7, with a weak D call TRBD1 (7 bases). CDR3 length: 11 residues. Trimming cost V 8 bases and J 6 bases, with 14 bases left between them. CDR1 is SQVTM and CDR2 is ANQGSEA in the germline V gene. CDR3 amino acids: CSLRQGGEQYF. The CDR3 DNA reads TGCAGCCTCAGACAGGGAGGCGAGCAGTACTTC.

This chain uses TRBV4-1 with TRBJ1-1; D perhaps matches TRBD1 (5 bases). The V end lost 0 bases, the J end lost 11 bases, and 13 bases lay between the germline ends. The CDR3 has 13 residues. The germline gives CDR1 MGHRA, CDR2 YSYEKL. This chain's CDR3 is CASSQDSWRGAFF. CDR3 bases: TGCGCCAGCAGCCAAGATAGTTGGCGGGGGGCTTTCTTT.

This rearrangement joins TRBV6-1 to TRBJ2-3; D possibly corresponds to TRBD1 (6 bases). The CDR3 runs to 16 residues. Germline CDR1 MNHNS, CDR2 SASEGT. Trimming pared 0 bases from V and 4 bases from J, leaving 14 bases between. DNA of the CDR3: TGTGCCAGCAGTGAAGCGCACAGGGAAATTGCAGATACGCAGTATTTT. This sequence encodes CASSEAHREIADTQYF.

The V gene is TRBV6-2 or TRBV6-3, the J gene TRBJ1-5; D perhaps matches TRBD1 (6 bases). V lost 0 bases and J 6 bases, leaving 12 bases between the germline ends. The CDR3 sequence is 15 residues long. CDR1 is MNHEY and CDR2 is SVGEGT in the germline V gene. The CDR3 DNA sequence: TGTGCCAGCAGTTACTCTACAGGGAGAGGTCAGCCCCAGCATTTT. Protein sequence: CASSYSTGRGQPQHF.

This clonotype has ten or more counts. CDR3 DNA: TGTGCCAGCAGTAAACCCGGGGGGGGGGGCTACGAGCAGTACTTC. As protein: CASSKPGGGGYEQYF. The rearrangement links TRBV12-3 or TRBV12-4 to TRBJ2-7; 8 nucleotides match TRBD2. Trimming removed 5 bases from V and 3 bases from J; junction bases left unmatched: 9. The CDR3 spans 15 residues.

The chain joins TRBV19 to TRBJ2-2, with 10 bases matching TRBD2. With V trimmed by 3 bases and J by 6 bases, 4 bases remained unmatched. Germline V gene sequence: CDR1 LNHDA, CDR2 SQIVND (reference sequence). The length of the CDR3 is 15 residues. DNA for the CDR3: TGTGCCAGTAGTATCATAGCGGGAGGAGCCGGGGAGCTGTTTTTT. Translating gives CASSIIAGGAGELFF.

This clonotype was observed many times. This rearrangement joins TRBV28 to TRBJ1-1; D uncertain. The CDR3 totals 14 residues. The ends were cut back, 7 bases at V and 5 bases at J, with 17 bases in the middle. The germline CDR1 and CDR2 sequences are MDHEN and SYDVKM. This chain's CDR3 is CASKSSASETEAFF. CDR3 in DNA: TGTGCCAGCAAGTCCTCGGCTTCGGAGACTGAAGCTTTCTTT.

The sample holds many counts of this clonotype. The J gene is TRBJ2-5, the V gene TRBV6-1, with a tentative D call TRBD2 (5 bases). Germline V CDR1 and CDR2: MNHNS, SASEGT. The CDR3 spans 13 residues. V was cut by 5 bases and J by 2 bases, with 9 bases left in between. CDR3 sequence: CASSIREQETQYF. As DNA, the CDR3 is TGTGCCAGCAGTATTAGGGAGCAAGAGACCCAGTACTTC.

This clonotype was seen many times. V gene TRBV29-1 combines with J gene TRBJ2-5, with D perhaps TRBD2 (6 bases). The CDR3 runs 16 residues. Trimming removed 6 bases at V and 9 bases at J, with 29 bases between. Germline V gene sequence: CDR1 SQVTM, CDR2 ANQGSEA. CDR3 in DNA: TGCAGCGTCCAAAGGGGAATCGGGGGAACTGTGACGGCCCAGTACTTC. It is translated as CSVQRGIGGTVTAQYF. The full variable domain, its missing parts supplied by reference TRBV29-1 and TRBJ2-5, is SAVISQKPSRDICQRGTSLTIQCQVDSQVTMMFWYRQQPGQSLTLIATANQGSEATYESGFVIDKFPISRPNLTFSTLTVSNMSPEDSSIYLCSVQRGIGGTVTAQYFGPGTRLLVL.

To note about this clonotype: A much larger clone sits a single nucleotide away, making a read error possible. V gene TRBV6-2 or TRBV6-3 combines with J gene TRBJ2-3; D is possibly TRBD2 (6 bases). The CDR3 has 14 residues. Germline-derived CDR1 and CDR2 are MNHEY and SVGEGT. CDR3 in amino acids: CASSLTGLSDTQYF. For the CDR3, the DNA is TGCGCCAGCAGTCTCACGGGACTTTCAGATACGCAGTATTTT.

At least ten counts were recorded for this clonotype. The CDR3 DNA reads as TGCAGTGCTGTACCCCTCCGGGAGGGCCATTACGAGCAGTACTTC. It encodes CSAVPLREGHYEQYF. V gene TRBV20-1 combines with J gene TRBJ2-7; 8 positions agree with TRBD2. The CDR3 has 15 residues. Per the germline V gene, CDR1 is DFQATT and CDR2 is SNEGSKA (reference sequence). Unmatched junction bases numbered 13, after V lost 5 bases and J lost 4 bases.

The chain joins TRBV6-2 or TRBV6-3 to TRBJ1-5, with a tentative D call TRBD1 (6 bases). This CDR3 spans 16 amino acids. Germline V CDR1 and CDR2: MNHEY, SVGEGT. V shed 5 bases and J shed 1 base, with 15 bases lying between them. As DNA, the CDR3 is TGTGCCAGCAGTGGCTCTTTCAGGGGAAGCAATCAGCCCCAGCATTTT. It codes for CASSGSFRGSNQPQHF.

The V and J genes are TRBV7-9 and TRBJ2-5, with 9 bases identical to TRBD1. The germline gives CDR1 SEHNR, CDR2 FQNEAQ (reference sequence). With V trimmed by 4 bases and J by 3 bases, 9 bases remained unmatched. The CDR3 is 16 residues long. The DNA for the CDR3 is TGTGCCAGCAGCTCTCGTGGACAGGGGAGAGAAGAGACCCAGTACTTC. Translating it yields CASSSRGQGREETQYF.

V and J are TRBV19 and TRBJ1-1; 11 nucleotides line up with TRBD1. The CDR3 has 15 residues. Germline values: CDR1 LNHDA, CDR2 SQIVND (reference sequence). V was clipped by 4 bases and J by 5 bases; unmatched bases: 6. The CDR3 loop reads CASSTGTGGKTEAFF. For the CDR3, the DNA is TGTGCCAGTAGTACAGGGACAGGGGGGAAAACTGAAGCTTTCTTT. Together with reference TRBV19 and TRBJ1-1, the CDR3 gives the full variable domain: DGGITQSPKYLFRKEGQNVTLSCEQNLNHDAMYWYRQDPGQGLRLIYYSQIVNDFQKGDIAEGYSVSREKKESFPLTVTSAQKNPTAFYLCASSTGTGGKTEAFFGQGTRLTVV.

This clonotype has only a few counts. The germline gene is not matched at one end of the junction; a read error may be the cause. The chain has TRBV11-2 and TRBJ1-1; D gene uncertain. The CDR3 loop spans 14 amino acids. From germline, CDR1 is SGHAT and CDR2 FQNNGV. CDR3 sequence reads: CASSLGRANAEAFF. Written as DNA, the CDR3 is TGTGCCAGCAGCTTAGGACGGGCGAACGCTGAAGCTTTCTTT.

This clonotype was seen a single time. This chain connects TRBV19 to TRBJ1-5, with TRBD1 matching over 8 bases. CDR3 length equals 15 residues. Germline loops: CDR1 LNHDA, CDR2 SQIVND (reference sequence). After removal of 2 bases from V and 2 bases from J, the junction contained 2 bases not matched to a gene. The CDR3 DNA sequence: TGTGCCAGTAGTATATGGGGACAGGGCAATCAGCCCCAGCATTTT. Protein product: CASSIWGQGNQPQHF.

This clonotype occurred a few times. The chain combines TRBV6-5 with TRBJ2-7; weak D call: TRBD1 (5 bases). Trimming took off 0 bases at V and 6 bases at J, with 9 bases between the two ends. There are 13 residues in the CDR3. The germline V gene has CDR1 MNHEY and CDR2 SVGAGI. In nucleotides, the CDR3 is TGTGCCAGCAGTTACTCGCCCAGGGCCGAGCAGTACTTC. Translation gives CASSYSPRAEQYF.

This clonotype was observed at least ten times. The chain couples TRBV15 to TRBJ1-2, with D tentatively TRBD1 (5 bases). With 4 bases removed from V and 4 bases from J, the gap between germline ends came to 10 bases. Germline CDR1 is LNHNV and CDR2 is YYDKDF (reference sequence). There are 13 residues in the CDR3. The CDR3 reads CATSKDTTYGYTF. The CDR3 DNA reads as TGTGCCACCAGCAAGGACACGACCTATGGCTACACCTTC.

This chain links TRBV4-3 with TRBJ2-2; D remains unclear. Trimming took 0 bases from V and 3 from J, leaving 8 bases between them. CDR1 is LGHNA and CDR2 is YSLEER in the germline V gene. The CDR3 covers 15 residues. CDR3 bases: TGCGCCAGCAGCCAAGATTTCCCAGACACCGGGGAGCTGTTTTTT. Translation gives CASSQDFPDTGELFF.

This clonotype was detected only a few times. V is TRBV7-9 and J is TRBJ1-1, with D possibly matching TRBD1 (5 bases). The V and J ends lost 6 bases and 6 bases respectively, with 20 bases between them. CDR3 length: 15 residues. Germline CDR1 and CDR2: SEHNR and FQNEAQ (reference sequence). The CDR3 DNA is TGTGCCAGCAGTCGATTATCCCTAGAGGGACCTGAAGCTTTCTTT. This gives the protein CASSRLSLEGPEAFF. Combining the CDR3 with reference TRBV7-9 and TRBJ1-1 gives the whole variable domain DTGVSQNPRHKITKRGQNVTFRCDPISEHNRLYWYRQTLGQGPEFLTYFQNEAQLEKSRLLSDRFSAERPKGSFSTLEIQRTEQGDSAMYLCASSRLSLEGPEAFFGQGTRLTVV.

The V call is TRBV10-3, the J call TRBJ1-1; a weak D match, TRBD1 (6 bases). The CDR3 is 15 residues long. V lost 4 bases and J lost 0, with 12 bases in between. CDR1 and CDR2 from the germline V gene are ENHRY and SYGVKD. The CDR3 bases are TGTGCCATCAGTGGACAGGAGAAAATGAACACTGAAGCTTTCTTT. Its translation is CAISGQEKMNTEAFF.

This clonotype was seen once. CDR3 protein: CASSPTGENTGELFF. CDR3 DNA: TGTGCCAGCAGCCCGACAGGGGAGAACACCGGGGAGCTGTTTTTT. The chain employs TRBV5-4 and TRBJ2-2, with 8 bases lining up with TRBD1. CDR3 length: 15 residues. The germline V gene encodes CDR1 SGHNT and CDR2 YYREEE (reference sequence). The trim removed 4 bases at V and 1 base at J, leaving 3 bases unmatched.

This clonotype has a count of ten or more. V and J are TRBV6-1 and TRBJ2-7, with D maybe TRBD2 (5 bases). The CDR3 loop spans 13 amino acids. Germline V CDR1 and CDR2: MNHNS, SASEGT. V was clipped by 5 bases and J by 5 bases, with 13 bases between them. This CDR3 reads CASSNILGNEQYF. CDR3 nucleotides: TGTGCCAGCAGTAACATCCTCGGGAACGAGCAGTACTTC.

This clonotype was picked up many times. The V call is TRBV28, the J call TRBJ2-7; 9 bases match TRBD2. This CDR3 contains 14 residues. V lost 8 bases and J lost 5; bases outside the gene matches: 10. CDR1 is MDHEN, CDR2 SYDVKM, per germline. The CDR3 sequence is CASRGSGSAHEQYF. The CDR3 DNA reads as TGTGCCAGCCGGGGTAGCGGGAGTGCTCACGAGCAGTACTTC.